The 22 T cell receptor beta chains below all came from one sample that was sequenced in a study of post-analysis software for immune sequencing data. Their antigens remain unidentified. The library was made from cDNA and included unique molecular identifiers. Using its own MiXCR run on the PCR reads, TCRdb lists one record per CDR3 protein. The table has roughly 800,000 distinct CDR3 sequences, approximately 57% seen once. General observations from the study: About five TRBV segments were more frequent in patients than controls; TRBV5-6, TRBV5-1 and TRBV20-1 belonged to this group.

Sample: blood. Receptors were obtained from a girl under 18 with multiple sclerosis.

The chain couples TRBV5-5 to TRBJ2-2; a possible D gene is TRBD2 (5 bases). The CDR3 consists of 15 residues. CDR1 and CDR2 from the germline V gene are SGHKS and YYEKEE (reference sequence). Deletions cut 6 bases from V and 0 bases from J, with 12 bases between. CDR3 loop: CASKDSLANTGELFF. The DNA for the CDR3 is TGTGCCAGCAAGGACTCACTCGCGAACACCGGGGAGCTGTTTTTT. Drawing the rest from reference TRBV5-5 and TRBJ2-2, the complete variable domain is DAGVTQSPTHLIKTRGQQVTLRCSPISGHKSVSWYQQVLGQGPQFIFQYYEKEERGRGNFPDRFSARQFPNYSSELNVNALLLGDSALYLCASKDSLANTGELFFGEGSRLTVL.

This chain uses TRBV20-1 with TRBJ2-7; 7 bases agree with TRBD2. Losses at the gene ends were 1 base for V and 4 bases for J; bases not matched to a gene: 13. This CDR3 spans 16 amino acids. Germline V CDR1 and CDR2: DFQATT, SNEGSKA (reference sequence). The CDR3 bases are TGCAGTGCTAGAGGCTTCAGACTAGCCGGATCGTACGAGCAGTACTTC. Amino acid sequence: CSARGFRLAGSYEQYF.

The chain employs TRBV29-1 and TRBJ2-5; possible D gene TRBD1, 6 bases. CDR3 length equals 13 residues. CDR1 SQVTM and CDR2 ANQGSEA come from the germline V gene. The V gene lost 6 bases and the J gene lost 4 bases, with 15 bases spanning the gap. For the CDR3, the DNA is TGCAGCGTCCTTAGGCAGGGGTCAGAGACCCAGTACTTC. Translating gives CSVLRQGSETQYF.

This clonotype came up a few times. The rearrangement links TRBV15 to TRBJ2-5; the D is unclear. The CDR3 runs 13 residues. V dropped 5 bases and J dropped 2 bases, with 9 bases sitting between them. Germline CDR1 reads LNHNV; CDR2 reads YYDKDF (reference sequence). The CDR3 is CATSPNGQETQYF. CDR3 in DNA: TGTGCCACCAGCCCGAACGGACAAGAGACCCAGTACTTC.

The rearrangement links TRBV5-1 to TRBJ2-1, with 7 nucleotides matching TRBD1. The CDR3 spans 18 residues. Germline trimming cut 0 bases from V and 9 bases from J; bases unmatched to any gene: 18. The V gene's germline CDR1 is SGHRS and CDR2 YFSETQ. CDR3 DNA: TGCGCCAGCAGCTTGGTGGCTCCCCTGAGGCCGGACAGGAGTGAGCAGTTCTTC. It encodes CASSLVAPLRPDRSEQFF.

This clonotype was counted a few times. The chain combines TRBV4-1 with TRBJ1-5, with 8 positions matching TRBD1. Germline CDR1 MGHRA, CDR2 YSYEKL. V shed 0 bases, J shed 4 bases, and the junction held 8 bases outside the gene matches. The CDR3 is 17 amino acids. This CDR3 is CASSQDSGGIGNQPQHF. In DNA, the CDR3 is TGCGCCAGCAGCCAAGATTCAGGGGGCATAGGGAATCAGCCCCAGCATTTT.

The chain uses TRBV29-1 and TRBJ2-5; TRBD1 might be the D (7 bases). The DNA end is more similar to TRBJ2-7, so the J call may be wrong. The germline V gene has CDR1 SQVTM and CDR2 ANQGSEA. The CDR3 is made up of 13 amino acids. The CDR3 coding sequence is TGCAGCGTTGTCATGAGTCAGGGGGGCGAGCAGTACTTC. Protein: CSVVMSQGGEQYF.

This chain joins TRBV25-1 and TRBJ2-5; 9 nucleotides line up with TRBD2. Germline trimming cut 4 bases from V and 4 bases from J; bases unmatched to any gene: 7. The CDR3 contains 15 residues. Per the germline V gene, CDR1 is MGHDK and CDR2 is SYGVNS. This CDR3 is CASSAAAGGGETQYF. CDR3 DNA: TGTGCCAGCAGTGCGGCAGCGGGAGGCGGAGAGACCCAGTACTTC.

The sample holds a few counts of this clonotype. A junction boundary mismatches the germline segment, possibly from a read error. The rearrangement uses TRBV12-3 or TRBV12-4 and TRBJ2-7; TRBD2 agrees at 9 bases. CDR3 size: 14 residues. The chain's CDR3 is CASSIAGVLGEQYF. In DNA form, the CDR3 reads TGTGCCAGCAGTATAGCGGGAGTCTTGGGCGAGCAGTACTTC.

This chain connects TRBV20-1 to TRBJ1-1; TRBD1 matches at 10 bases. Germline V CDR1 and CDR2: DFQATT, SNEGSKA (reference sequence). This CDR3 comprises 15 residues. V was clipped by 5 bases and J by 3 bases; unmatched bases: 9. In DNA, the CDR3 is TGCAGTGCTGCCGACAGGGGGCTTGGCGACACTGAAGCTTTCTTT. The encoded protein is CSAADRGLGDTEAFF.

In this sample, this clonotype turned up a few times. The V and J genes are TRBV14 and TRBJ2-6, with TRBD2 as a possible D gene (6 bases). Germline CDR1 reads SGHDN; CDR2 reads FVKESK. The CDR3 has 15 amino acids. Trimming pared 8 bases from V and 2 bases from J, leaving 13 bases between. CDR3 nucleotides: TGTGCCAGCGAGCCGCGGGGTCCTGGGGCCAACGTCCTGACTTTC. Translating gives CASEPRGPGANVLTF. Variable domain in full (rest from reference TRBV14 and TRBJ2-6): EAGVTQFPSHSVIEKGQTVTLRCDPISGHDNLYWYRRVMGKEIKFLLHFVKESKQDESGMPNNRFLAERTGGTYSTLKVQPAELEDSGVYFCASEPRGPGANVLTFGAGSRLTVL.

The V call is TRBV7-3, the J call TRBJ2-5, with 9 nucleotides matching TRBD2. The CDR3 runs to 16 residues. From germline, CDR1 is SGHTA and CDR2 FQGTGA. V shed 0 bases, J shed 3 bases, and the junction held 5 bases outside the gene matches. DNA for the CDR3: TGTGCCAGCAGCTTAACTCCTAGCGGGGAAGAAGAGACCCAGTACTTC. Amino acid sequence: CASSLTPSGEEETQYF.

The J gene is TRBJ2-1, the V gene TRBV20-1; 7 bases match TRBD2. Germline CDR1 is DFQATT and CDR2 is SNEGSKA (reference sequence). J gave up 5 bases and V 5 bases, and 12 bases lay outside the gene matches. CDR3 length equals 15 residues. The CDR3 protein is CSAGSSGSRHNEQFF. DNA for the CDR3: TGCAGTGCTGGAAGTAGCGGGTCTCGACACAATGAGCAGTTCTTC.

This rearrangement joins TRBV5-1 to TRBJ2-3, with TRBD2 matching over 8 bases. The CDR3 covers 15 residues. The germline gives CDR1 SGHRS, CDR2 YFSETQ. V was pared by 10 bases and J by 5 bases, with 15 bases of the junction left unmatched. The CDR3 reads CAGAGLARAGDTQYF. CDR3 sequence (DNA): TGCGCCGGCGCTGGACTAGCCCGAGCAGGAGATACGCAGTATTTT.

The J gene is TRBJ2-1, the V gene TRBV7-8, with 8 bases fitting TRBD1. J was trimmed by 7 bases and V by 1 base; bases with no gene match: 6. The germline CDR1 and CDR2 sequences are SGHVS and FQNEAQ. The CDR3 extends over 15 amino acids. The CDR3 DNA reads TGTGCCAGCAGCTTAGTCAGGACAGGGTGGAATGAGCAGTTCTTC. Amino acid sequence: CASSLVRTGWNEQFF.

The V gene is TRBV2, the J gene TRBJ2-7, with 8 positions matching TRBD1. CDR3 size: 12 residues. Germline-derived CDR1 and CDR2 are SNHLY and FYNNEI. After removal of 8 bases from V and 2 bases from J, the junction contained 2 bases not matched to a gene. In DNA, the CDR3 is TGTGCCAGCTTGACAGGGGCCTACGAGCAGTACTTC. Translating gives CASLTGAYEQYF.

A few counts support this clonotype. V gene TRBV6-5 combines with J gene TRBJ1-1; possibly TRBD1 for D (6 bases). Germline CDR1 is MNHEY and CDR2 is SVGAGI. Trimming left V 1 base short and J 9 bases short, with 9 bases between. CDR3 length: 12 residues. CDR3 sequence: CASSYWGGQAFF. The DNA for the CDR3 is TGTGCCAGCAGTTACTGGGGGGGCCAAGCTTTCTTT.

This clonotype appeared a few times. The chain carries TRBV7-2 and TRBJ1-4; no firm D call. The V end was cut by 5 bases, the J end by 0 bases, with 10 bases between. This CDR3 comprises 15 residues. Germline V lookup: CDR1 SGHTA, CDR2 FQGNSA. The CDR3 loop is CASSPRTATNEKLFF. DNA of the CDR3: TGTGCCAGCAGCCCCCGGACGGCAACTAATGAAAAACTGTTTTTT.

This clonotype occurred a few times. This chain connects TRBV7-3 to TRBJ1-2, with D perhaps TRBD1 (6 bases). The CDR3 loop spans 13 amino acids. Deletions cut 5 bases from V and 7 bases from J, with 14 bases between. Germline CDR1 reads SGHTA; CDR2 reads FQGTGA. DNA for the CDR3: TGTGCCAGCAGCGATAACAGGGTTCGTGGCTACACCTTC. Residues: CASSDNRVRGYTF.

This clonotype has a handful of counts. V usage is TRBV27 and J usage is TRBJ2-4; D not resolved. V dropped 3 bases and J dropped 2 bases, with 5 bases sitting between them. CDR1 is MNHEY, CDR2 SMNVEV, per germline (reference sequence). CDR3 length: 13 amino acids. The CDR3 loop is CASSFSSKNIQYF. CDR3 DNA: TGTGCCAGCAGTTTCAGCTCCAAAAACATTCAGTACTTC.

The V and J genes are TRBV7-3 and TRBJ1-1; D is perhaps TRBD1 (5 bases). Germline V CDR1 and CDR2: SGHTA, FQGTGA. V lost 0 bases and J 5 bases, leaving 10 bases between the germline ends. The CDR3 runs to 14 residues. This CDR3 reads CASSLTSGGTEAFF. In DNA form, the CDR3 reads TGTGCCAGCAGCTTAACGAGCGGGGGAACTGAAGCTTTCTTT. Full variable domain (rest looked up from reference TRBV7-3 and TRBJ1-1): GAGVSQTPSNKVTEKGKYVELRCDPISGHTALYWYRQSLGQGPEFLIYFQGTGAADDSGLPNDRFFAVRPEGSVSTLKIQRTERGDSAVYLCASSLTSGGTEAFFGQGTRLTVV.

The chain links TRBV12-3 or TRBV12-4 to TRBJ2-7; 8 bases line up with TRBD2. The CDR3 is made up of 14 amino acids. The trim removed 1 base at V and 3 bases at J, leaving 2 bases unmatched. CDR3 loop: CASSLVAGIYEQYF. The CDR3, as DNA: TGTGCCAGCAGTTTAGTAGCGGGGATCTACGAGCAGTACTTC.